This TCR beta chain originates from a study of blood T cell repertoires in COVID-19. Background on the study: The samples span acute and convalescent COVID-19 from the United States, Italy and Spain. T cells, B-cell-depleted T cells, or PBMCs provided the cDNA or gDNA that served as material.

As processed by the authors: Amplification of reference gene primers was used by the study to estimate nucleated cell counts. TCRdb keeps only in-frame clones here, not all; method: immunoSEQ multiplex PCR. V and J calls and clone size are those listed in that table; D and trimming were worked out from the DNA. The data contain fewer than 200,000 clones, almost 85% of them seen just once; the ten biggest clones take up 7.5% to 8%. The TCR sequence derives from a man in his forties who had recovered from COVID-19. Sequenced material: peripheral blood.

The CDR3 DNA sequence: TGTGCCAGCAGCTCACGCCCCGGACAGGGGAATGGGACTGAAGCTTTCTTT. Translation: CASSSRPGQGNGTEAFF. The chain combines TRBV11-2 with TRBJ1-1, with 9 nucleotides matching TRBD1. In germline, CDR1 is SGHAT, CDR2 FQNNGV. There are 17 residues in the CDR3. V shed 4 bases and J 5 bases; nucleotides not matched to a gene: 14.